Below, 7 T cell receptor beta chains from the same sample are listed, as sequenced in a study of circulating CD8 cells and anti-PD-1 response in melanoma. Using 15 ng of total RNA, TCR libraries were made with the QIAseq Immune Repertoire TCR panel. TCRdb analysed the reads with MiXCR anew, one entry per CDR3 protein. The sample has more than 150 distinct CDR3 sequences; approximately 17% are singletons. Live CD3+CD8+TCRalphabeta+ cells were sorted into four subsets by PD-1 and/or TIGIT. This specimen consisted of CD8+ T cells from PBMCs, obtained at baseline or after one month of anti-PD-1 therapy (not recorded which). The receptors were sampled from a human donor with melanoma.

In its sample, this clonotype is large. The gene calls are TRBV20-1 and TRBJ2-2, with TRBD1 matching over 9 bases. The length of the CDR3 is 14 residues. V lost 3 bases and J lost 3; bases outside the gene matches: 2. The germline V gene has CDR1 DFQATT and CDR2 SNEGSKA (reference sequence). CDR3 residues: CSARGQGDTGELFF. CDR3 DNA sequence: TGCAGTGCTAGGGGACAGGGAGACACCGGGGAGCTGTTTTTT.

The chain combines TRBV28 with TRBJ2-2; the D gene is possibly TRBD2 (6 bases). The length of the CDR3 is 13 residues. In germline, CDR1 is MDHEN, CDR2 SYDVKM. V lost 3 bases, J lost 5 bases, and 7 bases lay in between. The CDR3 region is CASSFRGTGELFF. The CDR3 DNA sequence: TGTGCCAGCAGTTTCCGGGGGACCGGGGAGCTGTTTTTT.

This clonotype is labeled as large. This chain connects TRBV4-2 to TRBJ2-7; D is possibly TRBD1 or TRBD2 (5 bases each). Germline CDR1 LGHNA, CDR2 YNFKEQ. The length of the CDR3 is 12 residues. Between the trimmed V and J ends, which lost 5 bases and 1 base, there was a span of 6 bases. This chain's CDR3 is CASSGGSYEQYF. CDR3 nucleotides: TGTGCCAGCAGCGGGGGATCCTACGAGCAGTACTTC.

By proportion, this clonotype is large (0.1 to 1%). This sequence joins TRBV28 and TRBJ1-4; possibly TRBD1 for D (5 bases). V was pared by 3 bases and J by 6 bases, with 14 bases between. The length of the CDR3 is 15 residues. Germline CDR1 and CDR2: MDHEN and SYDVKM. The DNA for the CDR3 is TGTGCCAGCAGTTTCTCGGACACCGCCTATGAAAAACTGTTTTTT. Protein: CASSFSDTAYEKLFF.

This clonotype is classed as medium-sized. This chain connects TRBV11-1 to TRBJ2-7, with D perhaps matching TRBD1 (6 bases). CDR3 length: 13 residues. Trimming took off 3 bases at V and 1 base at J, with 7 bases between the two ends. Germline V lookup: CDR1 SGHAT, CDR2 FQDESV (reference sequence). Here the CDR3 DNA reads TGTGCCAGCAGCTTTGGACAGTCCTACGAGCAGTACTTC. Translating gives CASSFGQSYEQYF.

This clonotype is classed as large (0.1 to 1%). This chain links TRBV2 with TRBJ2-2, with 10 bases matching TRBD1. CDR1 is SNHLY and CDR2 is FYNNEI in the germline V gene. Losses at the gene ends were 2 bases for V and 6 bases for J; bases not matched to a gene: 3. CDR3 size: 15 residues. CDR3 residues: CASSERTGGAGELFF. The CDR3 coding sequence is TGTGCCAGCAGTGAACGGACAGGGGGTGCCGGGGAGCTGTTTTTT.

By share of the sample, this clonotype is large. The V gene is TRBV29-1, the J gene TRBJ2-1; tentative D call: TRBD2 (6 bases). Germline assignment: CDR1 SQVTM and CDR2 ANQGSEA. V lost 3 bases and J lost 9, with 15 bases in between. The CDR3 is made up of 13 amino acids. CDR3 DNA sequence: TGCAGCGTTGATCCGGGGGACTGGACTGAGCAGTTCTTC. Its protein product is CSVDPGDWTEQFF.